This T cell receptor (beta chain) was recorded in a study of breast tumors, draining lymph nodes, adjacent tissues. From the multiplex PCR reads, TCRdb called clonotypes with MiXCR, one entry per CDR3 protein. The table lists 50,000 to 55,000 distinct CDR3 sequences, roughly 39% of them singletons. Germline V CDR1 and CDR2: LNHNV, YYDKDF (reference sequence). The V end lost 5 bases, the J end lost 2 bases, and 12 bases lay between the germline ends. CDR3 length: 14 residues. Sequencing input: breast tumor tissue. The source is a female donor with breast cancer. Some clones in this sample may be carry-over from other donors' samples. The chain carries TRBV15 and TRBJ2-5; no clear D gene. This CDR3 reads CATSGRLGQETQYF. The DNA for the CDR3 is TGTGCCACCAGCGGAAGGTTGGGACAAGAGACCCAGTACTTC.